A single sample gave rise to the 27 T cell receptor beta chains below, sequenced in a study of blood T cell repertoires in COVID-19. Sequencing was performed with immunoSEQ multiplex PCR; in TCRdb, only in-frame clones are kept and a portion is missing. This table holds around 93,000 clones, around 80% found once. Sequencing was carried out using peripheral blood. These receptor sequences come from a man aged 55 to 69 with acute or convalescent COVID-19.

This clone has a single count. The V gene is TRBV12-3 or TRBV12-4, the J gene TRBJ1-5; D might be TRBD1 (5 bases). The CDR3 is made up of 13 amino acids. V was shortened by 5 bases and J by 4 bases, with 9 bases between the two germline ends. The chain's CDR3 is CASSTTENQPQHF. In DNA form, the CDR3 reads TGTGCCAGCAGTACGACAGAAAATCAGCCCCAGCATTTT.

The CDR3 DNA follows: TGCGCCAGCAGCCAACTAGGACTAAGCTCCTACAATGAGCAGTTCTTC. Translating it yields CASSQLGLSSYNEQFF. V and J are TRBV4-1 and TRBJ2-1, with D perhaps TRBD2 (6 bases). The V end was cut by 2 bases, the J end by 0 bases, with 11 bases between. The CDR3 is 16 amino acids. CDR1 MGHRA and CDR2 YSYEKL come from the germline V gene.

CDR3 sequence: CASSIRGTDIQYF. The CDR3 DNA reads as TGTGCCAGTAGTATACGGGGTACGGACATTCAGTACTTC. The genes are TRBV19 and TRBJ2-4, with D tentatively TRBD2 (5 bases). The V gene's germline CDR1 is LNHDA and CDR2 SQIVND (reference sequence). The V end was cut by 2 bases, the J end by 8 bases, with 10 bases between. The CDR3 consists of 13 residues.

The V call is TRBV29-1, the J call TRBJ2-3; maybe TRBD2 (8 bases). Germline lookup yields CDR1 SQVTM and CDR2 ANQGSEA. The CDR3 totals 16 residues. Deletions cut 7 bases from V and 4 bases from J, with 24 bases between. DNA for the CDR3: TGCAGCGCACAAAGCGGGGGCAGGGGGTGGTCAGATACGCAGTATTTT. It translates to CSAQSGGRGWSDTQYF.

This rearrangement joins TRBV11-2 to TRBJ2-2; no reliable D call. The CDR3 is made up of 13 amino acids. Trimming shortened V by 2 bases and J by 1 base, and 2 bases separated the two germline ends. Germline CDR1 and CDR2: SGHAT and FQNNGV. CDR3 sequence: CASSLQNTGELFF. The CDR3 DNA is TGTGCCAGCAGCTTACAGAACACCGGGGAGCTGTTTTTT.

This clone is deemed medium-sized. This chain joins TRBV6-5 and TRBJ1-2; maybe TRBD1 (5 bases). CDR1 is MNHEY, CDR2 SVGAGI, per germline. The V gene lost 6 bases and the J gene lost 6 bases, with 20 bases spanning the gap. The CDR3 totals 15 residues. CDR3 sequence (DNA): TGTGCCAGCAGAGCAGGAGGGGCGAGTATGGATGGCTACACCTTC. Protein sequence: CASRAGGASMDGYTF.

The chain carries TRBV12-3 or TRBV12-4 and TRBJ1-1, with D unclear. V shed 3 bases and J shed 9 bases, with 14 bases lying between them. The CDR3 is 13 amino acids. CDR3 region: CASSFKIEVQAFF. The CDR3 DNA reads as TGTGCCAGCAGTTTTAAGATTGAGGTGCAAGCTTTCTTT.

The chain links TRBV10-1 to TRBJ2-5, with 7 nucleotides matching TRBD1. The CDR3 totals 13 residues. V was pared by 5 bases and J by 7 bases, with 7 bases of the junction left unmatched. In germline, CDR1 is WNHNN, CDR2 SYGVQD (reference sequence). CDR3 residues: CASSLGQTGTQYF. Written as DNA, the CDR3 is TGCGCCAGCAGTTTGGGACAGACGGGGACCCAGTACTTC.

This chain uses TRBV3-1 (or the pseudogene TRBV3-2) with TRBJ2-3; tentatively, D is TRBD2 (5 bases). This CDR3 is 18 amino acids long. Germline V gene data show CDR1 as LGHDT and CDR2 as YNNKEL (reference sequence). Trimming took 0 bases from V and 1 from J, leaving 17 bases between them. For the CDR3, the DNA is TGTGCCAGCAGCCAAGAAGCCTCCTTGGTGCGGGGCACAGATACGCAGTATTTT. It specifies CASSQEASLVRGTDTQYF.

This clone was found a few times. This sequence joins TRBV19 and TRBJ1-4, with D unresolved. The CDR3 totals 13 residues. Trimming took off 3 bases at V and 8 bases at J, with 10 bases between the two ends. Germline-derived CDR1 and CDR2 are LNHDA and SQIVND (reference sequence). The CDR3 sequence is CASSMRDAEKLFF. Here the CDR3 DNA reads TGTGCCAGTAGTATGAGGGATGCGGAAAAACTGTTTTTT. Full variable domain (remainder filled in from reference TRBV19 and TRBJ1-4): DGGITQSPKYLFRKEGQNVTLSCEQNLNHDAMYWYRQDPGQGLRLIYYSQIVNDFQKGDIAEGYSVSREKKESFPLTVTSAQKNPTAFYLCASSMRDAEKLFFGSGTQLSVL.

The genes are TRBV4-1 and TRBJ1-5, with D possibly matching TRBD1 (5 bases). The V gene's germline CDR1 is MGHRA and CDR2 YSYEKL. Trimming shortened V by 3 bases and J by 4 bases, and 16 bases separated the two germline ends. The length of the CDR3 is 16 residues. CDR3 region: CASSHTTYRTNQPQHF. The CDR3 DNA sequence: TGCGCCAGCAGCCACACGACCTACAGGACGAATCAGCCCCAGCATTTT.

V and J are TRBV11-3 and TRBJ2-7; D ambiguous. CDR1 SGHNT and CDR2 YENEEA come from the germline V gene. CDR3 size: 17 residues. Trimming removed 0 bases at V and 0 bases at J, with 15 bases between. The CDR3 region is CASSLDLRTPSSYEQYV. The CDR3 coding sequence is TGTGCCAGCAGCTTAGATCTGAGAACCCCTAGCTCCTACGAGCAGTACGTC.

This chain links TRBV18 with TRBJ2-2, with D maybe TRBD1 (6 bases). This CDR3 is built from 14 residues. The germline CDR1 and CDR2 sequences are KGHSH and LQKENI. V was trimmed by 2 bases and J by 7 bases, leaving 11 bases between them. The CDR3 DNA is TGTGCCAGCTCACCAACAGGGCAAAACGGGGAGCTGTTTTTT. Translation: CASSPTGQNGELFF.

The genes are TRBV11-2 and TRBJ2-7; TRBD1 aligns across 7 bases. Germline assignment: CDR1 SGHAT and CDR2 FQNNGV. The junction had 3 bases not matched to a gene; V was cut back by 1 base and J by 6 bases. This CDR3 contains 13 residues. The CDR3 is CASSLGQGSEQYV. As DNA, the CDR3 is TGTGCCAGCAGCTTAGGACAGGGCTCCGAGCAGTACGTC.

The chain recombines TRBV5-4 with TRBJ2-7; 7 nucleotides agree with TRBD2. The CDR3 consists of 13 residues. Germline V lookup: CDR1 SGHNT, CDR2 YYREEE (reference sequence). The V gene end was trimmed by 0 bases and the J gene end by 12 bases; junction bases not matched to a gene: 9. CDR3 loop: CASSLDLKRDPYV. CDR3 nucleotides: TGTGCCAGCAGCTTGGACCTGAAGCGGGACCCGTACGTC.

The CDR3 nucleotides are TGTGCCAGCAGTCTAGGGACAGGGGGCAACTATGGCTACACCTTC. This gives the protein CASSLGTGGNYGYTF. The chain carries TRBV6-5 and TRBJ1-2, with 12 bases lining up with TRBD1. From germline, CDR1 is MNHEY and CDR2 SVGAGI. The CDR3 has 15 amino acids. The trim removed 5 bases at V and 2 bases at J, leaving 3 bases unmatched.

The count of this clone is one. This chain links TRBV11-2 with TRBJ2-3, with D perhaps TRBD2 (5 bases). The CDR3 length is 13 residues. V lost 4 bases to trimming and J lost 1 base, with 6 bases between them. CDR1 and CDR2 from the germline V gene are SGHAT and FQNNGV. This chain's CDR3 is CASSSGGTDTQYF. The CDR3, as DNA: TGTGCCAGCAGCTCCGGGGGCACAGATACGCAGTATTTT.

This chain uses TRBV4-3 with TRBJ1-3, with 7 bases fitting TRBD1. V was clipped by 0 bases and J by 0 bases; unmatched bases: 11. The CDR3 sequence is 19 residues long. Germline CDR1 and CDR2: LGHNA and YSLEER. The CDR3 coding sequence is TGCGCCAGCAGCCAAGATTGGTACAGGGGCGGAAGCTCTGGAAACACCATATATTTT. Encoded protein: CASSQDWYRGGSSGNTIYF.

The rearrangement links TRBV19 to TRBJ1-2, with no clear D. The V gene's germline CDR1 is LNHDA and CDR2 SQIVND (reference sequence). This CDR3 has 16 residues. V was shortened by 4 bases and J by 0 bases, with 15 bases between the two germline ends. CDR3 in amino acids: CASSRGGSVANYGYTF. The CDR3 DNA follows: TGTGCCAGTAGTAGGGGAGGGAGTGTAGCTAACTATGGCTACACCTTC.

The chain is built from TRBV5-4 and TRBJ1-2; 8 bases map to TRBD1. The CDR3 has 14 amino acids. Germline V gene sequence: CDR1 SGHNT, CDR2 YYREEE (reference sequence). Trimming removed 7 bases from V and 7 bases from J; junction bases left unmatched: 12. The CDR3 here is CASSYGQGGGGYTF. Written as DNA, the CDR3 is TGTGCCAGCTCTTACGGACAGGGCGGAGGTGGCTACACCTTC.

The chain combines TRBV11-3 with TRBJ2-7; D is possibly TRBD1 (7 bases). Trimming took off 4 bases at V and 6 bases at J, with 13 bases between the two ends. The CDR3 covers 13 residues. Germline values: CDR1 SGHNT, CDR2 YENEEA. Written as DNA, the CDR3 is TGTGCCAGCAGCTCCGGGGGACAGATCGAGCAGTACGTC. It specifies CASSSGGQIEQYV.

This clone appeared a few times. The V gene is TRBV6-2 or TRBV6-3, the J gene TRBJ1-5; the match to TRBD1 covers 9 bases. In germline, CDR1 is MNHEY, CDR2 SVGEGT. With 5 bases clipped from V and 4 bases from J, the junction kept 9 bases outside the gene matches. CDR3 size: 16 residues. The CDR3 coding sequence is TGTGCCAGCAGTACTACCGACAGGGGGTTGAATCAGCCCCAGCATTTT. It specifies CASSTTDRGLNQPQHF.

In this sample, this clone turned up once. The chain recombines TRBV18 with TRBJ2-4; D is possibly TRBD1 (5 bases). V shed 2 bases and J shed 4 bases, with 12 bases lying between them. In germline, CDR1 is KGHSH, CDR2 LQKENI. This CDR3 has 15 amino acids. This CDR3 is CASSPIQGLKNIQYF. The DNA for the CDR3 is TGTGCCAGCTCACCAATTCAGGGATTGAAAAACATTCAGTACTTC.

This clone has just one count. The chain recombines TRBV27 with TRBJ2-7; 8 bases are a match to TRBD1. From germline, CDR1 is MNHEY and CDR2 SMNVEV (reference sequence). The CDR3 runs 15 residues. V was pared by 5 bases and J by 2 bases, with 8 bases of the junction left unmatched. This CDR3 reads CASSAPGDRPYEQYF. CDR3 DNA sequence: TGTGCCAGCAGTGCACCGGGGGACAGGCCCTACGAGCAGTACTTC.

This clone was seen a single time. The V and J genes are TRBV11-2 and TRBJ1-6; TRBD1 might be the D (5 bases). The V end was cut by 2 bases, the J end by 11 bases, with 13 bases between. Germline CDR1 is SGHAT and CDR2 is FQNNGV. There are 14 residues in the CDR3. The CDR3 reads CASSLSIQDAPLHF. The DNA of the CDR3 is TGTGCCAGCAGCTTATCTATACAGGATGCACCCCTCCACTTT.

In DNA, the CDR3 is TGTGCCAGCAGCCTAACAGGGGAAGGAAACACCATATATTTT. Amino acid sequence: CASSLTGEGNTIYF. This rearrangement joins TRBV9 to TRBJ1-3, with 7 nucleotides matching TRBD1. The CDR3 contains 14 residues. Germline loops: CDR1 SGDLS, CDR2 YYNGEE. V trimming: 4 bases; J trimming: 4 bases; junction bases outside the gene matches: 5.

V usage is TRBV30 and J usage is TRBJ1-1, with D unclear. With 3 bases removed from V and 1 base from J, the gap between germline ends came to 6 bases. The CDR3 is made up of 12 amino acids. From germline, CDR1 is GTSNPN and CDR2 SVGIG (reference sequence). The CDR3 loop reads CAWRPGNTEAFF. CDR3 bases: TGTGCCTGGAGGCCCGGGAACACTGAAGCTTTCTTT.